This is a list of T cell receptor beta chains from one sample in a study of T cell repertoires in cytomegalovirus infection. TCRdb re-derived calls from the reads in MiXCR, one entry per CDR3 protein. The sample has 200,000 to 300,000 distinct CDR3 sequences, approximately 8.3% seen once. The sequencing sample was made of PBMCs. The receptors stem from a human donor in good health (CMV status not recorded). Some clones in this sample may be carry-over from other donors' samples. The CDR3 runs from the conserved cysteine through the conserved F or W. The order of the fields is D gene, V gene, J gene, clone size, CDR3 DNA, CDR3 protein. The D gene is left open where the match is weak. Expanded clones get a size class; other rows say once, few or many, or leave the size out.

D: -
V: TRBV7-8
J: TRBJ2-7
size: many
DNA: TGTGCCAGCAGCTTAGAGGGAAGGGTCTACGAGCAGTACTTC
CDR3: CASSLEGRVYEQYF

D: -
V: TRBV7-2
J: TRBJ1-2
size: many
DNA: TGTGCCAGCAGCAACTTCAGGGGTTTAAACTATGGCTACACCTTC
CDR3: CASSNFRGLNYGYTF

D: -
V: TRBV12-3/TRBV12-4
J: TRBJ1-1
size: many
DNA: TGTGCCAGCAGTTTCTCAGGCAGTAACACTGAAGCTTTCTTT
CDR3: CASSFSGSNTEAFF

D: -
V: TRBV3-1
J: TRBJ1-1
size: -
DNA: TGTGCCAGCAGCCAACACCGGCAGCACCAGCCGAACACTGAAGCTTTCTTT
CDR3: CASSQHRQHQPNTEAFF

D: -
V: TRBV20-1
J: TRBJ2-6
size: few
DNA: TGCAGTGCTAGAAAGCCTCAGACAGGACCCCGCTCTGGGGCCAACGTCCTGACTTTC
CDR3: CSARKPQTGPRSGANVLTF

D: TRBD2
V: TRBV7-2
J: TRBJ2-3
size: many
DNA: TGTGCCAGCAGCTCGACGAGACTAGCGGCAGATACGCAGTATTTT
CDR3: CASSSTRLAADTQYF

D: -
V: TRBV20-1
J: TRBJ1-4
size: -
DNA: TGCAGTGCCCCCTCGGGTCGAAGGGTCCTCAGGGGAGGGGTACTGTTTTTT
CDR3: CSAPSGRRVLRGGVLFF

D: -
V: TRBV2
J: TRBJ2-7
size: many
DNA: TGTGCCAGCAGTGAGTCGGGGTGGGAGTACGAGCAGTACTTC
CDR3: CASSESGWEYEQYF

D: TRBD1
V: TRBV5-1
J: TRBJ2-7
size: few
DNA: TGCGCCAGCAGCTCCGGGGACAGCCGCTACGAGCAGTACTTC
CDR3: CASSSGDSRYEQYF

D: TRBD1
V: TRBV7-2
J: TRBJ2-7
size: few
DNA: TGTGCCAGCAACGCAGGGGGAAGCTCCTACGAGCAGTACTTC
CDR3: CASNAGGSSYEQYF

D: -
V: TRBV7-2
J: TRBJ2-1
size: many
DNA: TGTGCCAGCAGCCCCCAGGGCCCTGGTTTCCATGAGCAGTTCTTC
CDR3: CASSPQGPGFHEQFF

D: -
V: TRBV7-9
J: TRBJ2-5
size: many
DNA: TGTGCCGCCAGGGGAGAAAGTTCGACCCAGTACTTC
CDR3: CAARGESSTQYF

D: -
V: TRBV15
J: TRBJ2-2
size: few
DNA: TGTGCCACCAGCAGAGAACAGGGTTTTTCCGGGGAGCTGTTTTTT
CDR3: CATSREQGFSGELFF

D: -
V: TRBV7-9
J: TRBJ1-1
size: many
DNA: TGTGCCAGCAGCTTAGGGAACGATCAGGGGCGTTTGGGCACTGAAGCTTTCTTT
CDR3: CASSLGNDQGRLGTEAFF

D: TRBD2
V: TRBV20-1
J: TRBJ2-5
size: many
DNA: TGCAGTGCCCGTGGGGCCTCTAGCGGGCACTTGGAGACCCAGTACTTC
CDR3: CSARGASSGHLETQYF

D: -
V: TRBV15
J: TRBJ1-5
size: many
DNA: TGTGCCACCAGCAGAAGCAGGAATCAGCCCCAGCATTTT
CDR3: CATSRSRNQPQHF

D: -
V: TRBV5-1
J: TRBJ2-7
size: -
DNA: TGCGCCAGCAGTCGGAGCGACCCCTACGAGCAGTACTTC
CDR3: CASSRSDPYEQYF

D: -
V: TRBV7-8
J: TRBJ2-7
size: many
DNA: TGTGCCAGCAGCACGTCCCATTACTCAACGGAGCAGTACTTC
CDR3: CASSTSHYSTEQYF

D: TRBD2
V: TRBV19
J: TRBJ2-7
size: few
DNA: TGTGCCAGTAGTATGCTAGCGGGGGTCTCCTACGAGCAGTACTTC
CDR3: CASSMLAGVSYEQYF

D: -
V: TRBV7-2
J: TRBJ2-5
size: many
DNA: TGTGCCAGCAGCCGAGGCCGGGGGGAGACCCAGTACTTC
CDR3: CASSRGRGETQYF

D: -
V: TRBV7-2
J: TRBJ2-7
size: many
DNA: TGTGCCAGCAGCTCCGGTACGAAAATGACTAGAGAGGGACCTTCCTACGAGCAGTACTTC
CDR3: CASSSGTKMTREGPSYEQYF

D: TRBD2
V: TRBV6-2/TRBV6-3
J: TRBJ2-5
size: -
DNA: TGTGCCAGCAGTTACTCTCTCCTAGCGGGGGGAAATCAAGAGACCCAGTACTTC
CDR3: CASSYSLLAGGNQETQYF

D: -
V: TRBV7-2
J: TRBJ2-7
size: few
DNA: TGTGCCAGCAGCTCGGAGGGCCGGTACGAGCAGTACTTC
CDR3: CASSSEGRYEQYF

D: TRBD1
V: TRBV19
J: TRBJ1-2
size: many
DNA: TGTGCCAGTAGTATAATTGGGACAGGTGTTCTCTTC
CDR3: CASSIIGTGVLF

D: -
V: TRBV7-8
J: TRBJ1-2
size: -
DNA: TGTGCCAGCAGCGTTGGGGTGAAAACTGGCTACACCTTC
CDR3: CASSVGVKTGYTF

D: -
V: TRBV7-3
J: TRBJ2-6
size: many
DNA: TGTGCCAGCAGCTTAAACCGCGCACCCAGCTCTGGGGCCAACGTCCTGACTTTC
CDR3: CASSLNRAPSSGANVLTF

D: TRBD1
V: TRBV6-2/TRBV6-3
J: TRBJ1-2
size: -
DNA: TGTGCCAGCAGTCGGCCGGGACAGCAAGACTACACCTTC
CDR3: CASSRPGQQDYTF

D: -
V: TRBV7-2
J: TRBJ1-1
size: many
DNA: TGTGCCAGCAGCTTAGGGACAGTGAACACTGAAGCTTTCTTT
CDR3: CASSLGTVNTEAFF

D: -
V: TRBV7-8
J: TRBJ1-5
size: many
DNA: TGTGCCAGCAGCTTAGGAGTGGGGCCTCAGCCCCAGCATTTT
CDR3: CASSLGVGPQPQHF

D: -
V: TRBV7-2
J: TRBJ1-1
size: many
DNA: TGTGCCAGCAGTTGGGGGCGATCAGACACTGAAGCTTTCTTT
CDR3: CASSWGRSDTEAFF

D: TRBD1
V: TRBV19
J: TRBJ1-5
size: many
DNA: TGTGCCAGTAGTATCTTCGGGACAGGGGTGAGGAGCAATCAGCCCCAGCATTTT
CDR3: CASSIFGTGVRSNQPQHF

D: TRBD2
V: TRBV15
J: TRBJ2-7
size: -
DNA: TGTGCCACAGCCGCGGGGGGTCCGAGCTACGAGCAGTACTTC
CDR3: CATAAGGPSYEQYF

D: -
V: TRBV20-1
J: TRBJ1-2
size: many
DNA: TGCAGTGCTCCCACAGGCGGCTATGGCTACACCTTC
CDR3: CSAPTGGYGYTF

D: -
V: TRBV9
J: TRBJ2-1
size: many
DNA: TGTGCCAGCAGCTTTACGGGACTTGGTTACAATGAGCAGTTCTTC
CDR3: CASSFTGLGYNEQFF

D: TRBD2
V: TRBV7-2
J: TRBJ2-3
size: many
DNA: TGTGCCAGCAGCTTAGCGGCTAGCGGGGGCACTAGCACAGATACGCAGTATTTT
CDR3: CASSLAASGGTSTDTQYF

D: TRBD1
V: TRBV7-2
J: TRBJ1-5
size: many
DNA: TGTGCCAGCAGCTTAGACCCCTCAGGGGGATATCAGCCCCAGCATTTT
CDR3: CASSLDPSGGYQPQHF

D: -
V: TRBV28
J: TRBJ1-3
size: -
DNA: TGTGCCAGCAGCTCCGCCGGGACGGAAGGAAACACCATATATTTT
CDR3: CASSSAGTEGNTIYF

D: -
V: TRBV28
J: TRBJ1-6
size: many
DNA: TGTGCCAGCAACATAATGAGCTCCTATAATTCACCCCTCCACTTT
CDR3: CASNIMSSYNSPLHF

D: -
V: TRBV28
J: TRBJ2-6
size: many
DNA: TGTGCCAGCAAACCTCAGAAATCTGGGGCCAACGTCCTGACTTTC
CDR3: CASKPQKSGANVLTF

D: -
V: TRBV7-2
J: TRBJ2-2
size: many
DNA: TGTGCCAGCAGAGAACAGGGTCTCACCGGGGAGCTGTTTTTT
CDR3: CASREQGLTGELFF

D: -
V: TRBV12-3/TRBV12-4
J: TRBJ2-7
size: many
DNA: TGTGCCAGCAGTCAAGGGGGTTACGAGCAGTACTTC
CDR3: CASSQGGYEQYF

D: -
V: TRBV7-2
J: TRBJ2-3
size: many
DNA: TGTGCCAGCAGCTTAGAACCCCACACAGATACGCAGTATTTT
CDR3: CASSLEPHTDTQYF

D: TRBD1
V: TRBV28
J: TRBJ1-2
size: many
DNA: TGTGCCAGCAGTCCGGGGGGACAGTGGTATGGCTACACCTTC
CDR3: CASSPGGQWYGYTF

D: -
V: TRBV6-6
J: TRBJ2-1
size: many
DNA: TGTGCCAGCAGTTACCCCGATCCAGGTAATGAGCAGTTCTTC
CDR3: CASSYPDPGNEQFF

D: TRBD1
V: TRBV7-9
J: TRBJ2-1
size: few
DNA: TGTGCCAGCAGTCCGGGACAGGGAATCGGCAATGAGCAGTTCTTC
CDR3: CASSPGQGIGNEQFF

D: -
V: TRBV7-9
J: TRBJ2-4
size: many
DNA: TGTGCCAGCAGCCCCCTTGTTGGGGGAGACATTCAGTACTTC
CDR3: CASSPLVGGDIQYF

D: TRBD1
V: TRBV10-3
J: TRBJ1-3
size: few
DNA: TGTGCCATCAGACCGGGACAGGGGATATCGGCTGGAAACACCATATATTTT
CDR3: CAIRPGQGISAGNTIYF

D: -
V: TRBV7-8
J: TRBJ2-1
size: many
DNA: TGTGCCAGCAGCCCCATCAGGGGGGCCTACAATGAGCAGTTCTTC
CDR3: CASSPIRGAYNEQFF